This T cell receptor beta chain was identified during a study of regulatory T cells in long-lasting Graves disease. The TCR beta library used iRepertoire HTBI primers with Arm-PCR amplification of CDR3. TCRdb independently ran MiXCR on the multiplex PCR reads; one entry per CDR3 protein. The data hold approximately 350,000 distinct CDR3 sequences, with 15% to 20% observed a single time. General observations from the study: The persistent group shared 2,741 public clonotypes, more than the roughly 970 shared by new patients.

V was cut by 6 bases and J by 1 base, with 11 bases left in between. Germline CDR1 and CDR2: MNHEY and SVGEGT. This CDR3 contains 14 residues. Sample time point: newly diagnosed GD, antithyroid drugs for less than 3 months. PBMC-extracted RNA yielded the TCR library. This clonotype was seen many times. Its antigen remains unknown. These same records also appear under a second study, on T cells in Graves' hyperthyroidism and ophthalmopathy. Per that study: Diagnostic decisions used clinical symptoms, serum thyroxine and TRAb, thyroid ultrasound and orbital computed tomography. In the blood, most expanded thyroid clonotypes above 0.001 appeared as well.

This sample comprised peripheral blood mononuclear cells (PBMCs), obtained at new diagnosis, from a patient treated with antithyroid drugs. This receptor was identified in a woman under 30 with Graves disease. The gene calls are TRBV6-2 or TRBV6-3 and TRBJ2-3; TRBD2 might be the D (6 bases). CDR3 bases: TGTGCCAGCAGAGGAGTAGCGGGCACAGATACGCAGTATTTT. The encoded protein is CASRGVAGTDTQYF.